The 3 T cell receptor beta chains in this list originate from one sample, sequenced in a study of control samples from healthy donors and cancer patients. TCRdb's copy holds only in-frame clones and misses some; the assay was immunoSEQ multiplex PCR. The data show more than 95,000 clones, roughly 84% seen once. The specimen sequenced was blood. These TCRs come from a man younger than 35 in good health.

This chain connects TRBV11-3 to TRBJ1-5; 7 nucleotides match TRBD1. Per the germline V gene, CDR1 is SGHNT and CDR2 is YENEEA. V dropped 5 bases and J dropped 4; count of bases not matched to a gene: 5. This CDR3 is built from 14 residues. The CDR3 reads CASSVRDRNQPQHF. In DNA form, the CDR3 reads TGTGCCAGCAGCGTACGGGACAGAAATCAGCCCCAGCATTTT.

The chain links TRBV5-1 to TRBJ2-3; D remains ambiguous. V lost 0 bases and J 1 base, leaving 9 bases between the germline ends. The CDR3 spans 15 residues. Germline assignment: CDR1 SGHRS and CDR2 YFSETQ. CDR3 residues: CASSLASVRTDTQYF. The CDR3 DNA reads TGCGCCAGCAGCTTGGCTTCTGTTCGCACAGATACGCAGTATTTT. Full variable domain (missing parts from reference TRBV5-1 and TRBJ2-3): KAGVTQTPRYLIKTRGQQVTLSCSPISGHRSVSWYQQTPGQGLQFLFEYFSETQRNKGNFPGRFSGRQFSNSRSEMNVSTLELGDSALYLCASSLASVRTDTQYFGPGTRLTVL.

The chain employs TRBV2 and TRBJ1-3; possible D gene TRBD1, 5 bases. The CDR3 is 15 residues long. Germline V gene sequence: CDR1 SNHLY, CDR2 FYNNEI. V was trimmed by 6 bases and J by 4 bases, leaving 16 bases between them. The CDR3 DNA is TGTGCCAGCAGCCCAGGGAGAACCGGCGGAAACACCATATATTTT. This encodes CASSPGRTGGNTIYF.